These 26 T cell receptor beta chains were all obtained from the same sample, sequenced in a study of shared clonotypes between healthy human individuals. The method was immunoSEQ multiplex PCR; TCRdb's version includes in-frame clones alone and lacks a portion of them. The sample has about 520,000 clones; roughly 80% are singletons. The source material was PBMCs. These receptors originate from a woman aged 40 to 55 in good health. Some clones in this sample may be carry-over from other donors' samples.

The chain couples TRBV10-3 to TRBJ1-2, with D perhaps matching TRBD1 (5 bases). This CDR3 is 13 amino acids long. Trimming removed 2 bases from V and 8 bases from J, with 12 bases in between. CDR1 is ENHRY, CDR2 SYGVKD, per germline. CDR3 sequence reads: CAISEGRESGYTF. The CDR3 DNA reads as TGTGCCATCAGTGAGGGCAGGGAGTCGGGCTACACCTTC.

The rearrangement uses TRBV4-2 and TRBJ2-7, with D possibly matching TRBD1 (6 bases). Trimming removed 1 base from V and 1 base from J, with 14 bases in between. The CDR3 spans 16 residues. CDR1 is LGHNA and CDR2 is YNFKEQ in the germline V gene. CDR3 residues: CASSQGAGVGSYEQYF. In nucleotides, the CDR3 is TGTGCCAGCAGCCAAGGGGCAGGGGTTGGGTCCTACGAGCAGTACTTC.

The chain recombines TRBV30 with TRBJ2-7; 7 positions agree with TRBD2. The CDR3 has 13 amino acids. Germline trimming cut 8 bases from V and 3 bases from J; bases unmatched to any gene: 10. CDR1 is GTSNPN, CDR2 SVGIG, per germline (reference sequence). Here the CDR3 DNA reads TGTGCCGGTCGTGGGCGGGAGTTCTACGAGCAGTACTTC. Its translation: CAGRGREFYEQYF. The variable domain in full, with the rest retrieved from reference TRBV30 and TRBJ2-7, is SQTIHQWPATLVQPVGSPLSLECTVEGTSNPNLYWYRQAAGRGLQLLFYSVGIGQISSEVPQNLSASRPQDRQFILSSKKLLLSDSGFYLCAGRGREFYEQYFGPGTRLTVT.

Here the CDR3 DNA reads TGTGCCTGGAGTGTCGGGACAGGGGCTGGCTACACCTTC. This translates into CAWSVGTGAGYTF. This rearrangement joins TRBV30 to TRBJ1-2; 10 bases line up with TRBD1. The V segment lost 0 bases and the J segment 7 bases; nucleotides outside the gene matches: 2. This CDR3 has 13 amino acids. The germline V gene has CDR1 GTSNPN and CDR2 SVGIG (reference sequence).

The chain is built from TRBV30 and TRBJ1-1, with a weak D call TRBD1 (5 bases). Germline V gene data show CDR1 as GTSNPN and CDR2 as SVGIG (reference sequence). The CDR3 spans 14 residues. V was trimmed by 3 bases and J by 5 bases, leaving 16 bases between them. CDR3 residues: CAWRTGVRGTEAFF. The CDR3 nucleotides read TGTGCCTGGAGAACGGGGGTTCGGGGAACTGAAGCTTTCTTT.

This chain connects TRBV18 to TRBJ1-1; a possible D gene is TRBD1 (6 bases). Germline values: CDR1 KGHSH, CDR2 LQKENI. This CDR3 comprises 16 residues. The V and J ends lost 3 bases and 6 bases respectively, with 20 bases between them. This chain's CDR3 is CASSPAQGRGPPEAFF. The CDR3 DNA follows: TGTGCCAGCTCACCGGCCCAAGGCAGGGGACCCCCTGAAGCTTTCTTT.

As to this clone: This sequence is one base from a far larger clone and is likely a read error. This chain uses TRBV2 with TRBJ2-7; D is perhaps TRBD2 (5 bases). The CDR3 consists of 16 residues. Germline-derived CDR1 and CDR2 are SNHLY and FYNNEI. CDR3 in amino acids: CASSEGLANISYEQCF. For the CDR3, the DNA is TGTGCCAGCAGTGAAGGTTTAGCGAACATCTCCTACGAGCAGTGCTTC. Full variable domain (outside the CDR3, taken from reference TRBV2 and TRBJ2-7): EPEVTQTPSHQVTQMGQEVILRCVPISNHLYFYWYRQILGQKVEFLVSFYNNEISEKSEIFDDQFSVERPDGSNFTLKIRSTKLEDSAMYFCASSEGLANISYEQCFGPGTRLTVT.

This clone occurred once. The chain uses TRBV7-9 and TRBJ2-3; 10 bases are a match to TRBD2. The CDR3 is 18 amino acids. In germline, CDR1 is SEHNR, CDR2 FQNEAQ (reference sequence). Unmatched junction bases numbered 7, after V lost 1 base and J lost 0 bases. This CDR3 reads CASSLDPGLASSTDTQYF. Here the CDR3 DNA reads TGTGCCAGCAGCTTAGACCCGGGACTAGCGTCTAGCACAGATACGCAGTATTTT. The full variable domain, rest sourced from reference TRBV7-9 and TRBJ2-3, is DTGVSQNPRHKITKRGQNVTFRCDPISEHNRLYWYRQTLGQGPEFLTYFQNEAQLEKSRLLSDRFSAERPKGSFSTLEIQRTEQGDSAMYLCASSLDPGLASSTDTQYFGPGTRLTVL.

The chain couples TRBV11-2 to TRBJ2-7; tentatively, D is TRBD1 (5 bases). CDR1 SGHAT and CDR2 FQNNGV come from the germline V gene. V shed 0 bases and J shed 2 bases, with 11 bases lying between them. This CDR3 spans 15 amino acids. The CDR3 DNA reads TGTGCCAGCAGCTTAGATCCAGGGAACCCCTACGAGCAGTACTTC. It specifies CASSLDPGNPYEQYF.

The chain joins TRBV6-5 to TRBJ2-7; 9 positions agree with TRBD1. Looked up from germline, CDR1 is MNHEY and CDR2 is SVGAGI. The CDR3 runs to 15 residues. Trimming took 2 bases from V and 0 from J; bases not matched to a gene: 2. The CDR3 DNA is TGTGCCAGCAGTTACCGACAGGGGGGCTCCTACGAGCAGTACTTC. Its translation is CASSYRQGGSYEQYF.

The chain is built from TRBV6-1 and TRBJ2-3; D perhaps matches TRBD2 (6 bases). V dropped 8 bases and J dropped 2 bases, with 17 bases sitting between them. Germline CDR1 is MNHNS and CDR2 is SASEGT. The length of the CDR3 is 15 residues. CDR3 amino acids: CASSEGGGDTDTQYF. In DNA, the CDR3 is TGTGCCAGCTCCGAAGGTGGAGGGGACACAGATACGCAGTATTTT.

This chain connects TRBV10-2 to TRBJ2-1; D remains unclear. The V end was cut by 6 bases, the J end by 3 bases, with 6 bases between. The CDR3 totals 12 residues. CDR1 and CDR2 (germline): WSHSY, SAAADI. CDR3 loop: CASRGNYNEQFF. CDR3 in DNA: TGCGCCAGCAGGGGAAACTACAATGAGCAGTTCTTC.

The chain employs TRBV7-3 and TRBJ2-1; unclear D gene. The V gene's germline CDR1 is SGHTA and CDR2 FQGTGA. Trimming pared 1 base from V and 8 bases from J, leaving 18 bases between. The CDR3 runs to 16 residues. CDR3 sequence reads: CASSLKDSAPRDEQFF. CDR3 nucleotide sequence: TGTGCCAGCAGCTTAAAAGACTCGGCTCCTCGCGATGAGCAGTTCTTC.

The chain carries TRBV5-1 and TRBJ1-3; D might be TRBD1 (5 bases). The V gene lost 0 bases and the J gene lost 2 bases, with 9 bases spanning the gap. This CDR3 contains 15 residues. Per germline, CDR1 SGHRS and CDR2 YFSETQ. The CDR3 DNA reads TGCGCCAGCAGCTTGGCACAGGCGGCTGGAAACACCATATATTTT. It yields the protein CASSLAQAAGNTIYF.

The chain employs TRBV7-9 and TRBJ2-3; 13 nucleotides align to TRBD2. Germline CDR1 and CDR2: SEHNR and FQNEAQ (reference sequence). The CDR3 has 16 amino acids. The V gene end was trimmed by 5 bases and the J gene end by 4 bases; junction bases not matched to a gene: 6. CDR3: CASSIRLAGGPDTQYF. In DNA form, the CDR3 reads TGTGCCAGCAGCATCCGACTAGCGGGAGGCCCAGATACGCAGTATTTT.

Ten or more counts support this clone. This sample includes further DNA sequences coding for the same CDR3. The chain combines TRBV6-1 with TRBJ2-7; D remains ambiguous. Germline CDR1 reads MNHNS; CDR2 reads SASEGT. The CDR3 totals 11 residues. V was shortened by 4 bases and J by 3 bases, with 4 bases between the two germline ends. This chain's CDR3 is CASSANYEQYF. CDR3 sequence (DNA): TGTGCCAGCAGTGCCAACTACGAGCAGTACTTC.

Concerning this clone itself: A far larger clone is off by one base, so a read error is likely. The CDR3 ends on some other residue instead of the conserved phenylalanine or tryptophan, so this is likely a read error. The CDR3 spells CASTRATSRGNQPQHL. The CDR3 nucleotides are TGTGCCAGCACCCGGGCCACTTCTCGTGGCAATCAGCCCCAGCATCTT. The chain joins TRBV2 to TRBJ1-5; no clear D. From germline, CDR1 is SNHLY and CDR2 FYNNEI. Trimming took off 7 bases at V and 2 bases at J, with 18 bases between the two ends. The CDR3 length is 16 residues.

CDR3 DNA sequence: TGTGCCTGGAGTTTACTAGCGGGAGCTGAGACCCAGTACTTC. Its translation is CAWSLLAGAETQYF. V gene TRBV30 combines with J gene TRBJ2-5; the match to TRBD2 covers 11 bases. The germline CDR1 and CDR2 sequences are GTSNPN and SVGIG (reference sequence). The ends lost 2 bases at V and 5 bases at J; junction bases unmatched: 4. The CDR3 has 14 residues. The variable domain in full, with the rest retrieved from reference TRBV30 and TRBJ2-5, is SQTIHQWPATLVQPVGSPLSLECTVEGTSNPNLYWYRQAAGRGLQLLFYSVGIGQISSEVPQNLSASRPQDRQFILSSKKLLLSDSGFYLCAWSLLAGAETQYFGPGTRLLVL.

This rearrangement joins TRBV5-1 to TRBJ2-2; D might be TRBD1 (6 bases). Trimming pared 2 bases from V and 0 bases from J, leaving 11 bases between. Germline values: CDR1 SGHRS, CDR2 YFSETQ. The CDR3 contains 16 residues. The CDR3 sequence is CASSLPQGANTGELFF. DNA of the CDR3: TGCGCCAGCAGCTTACCACAGGGAGCGAACACCGGGGAGCTGTTTTTT.

The count of this clone is one. The rearrangement links TRBV10-2 to TRBJ1-1, with 7 bases matching TRBD1. Germline CDR1 is WSHSY and CDR2 is SAAADI. After removal of 6 bases from V and 1 base from J, the junction contained 2 bases not matched to a gene. The length of the CDR3 is 13 residues. In nucleotides, the CDR3 is TGCGCCAGCAGACAGGGGACGAACACTGAAGCTTTCTTT. Protein: CASRQGTNTEAFF.

The V gene is TRBV18, the J gene TRBJ1-3; TRBD1 aligns across 8 bases. CDR3 length: 17 amino acids. The junction had 8 bases not matched to a gene; V was cut back by 3 bases and J by 1 base. Germline lookup yields CDR1 KGHSH and CDR2 LQKENI. DNA of the CDR3: TGTGCCAGCTCACCCGTACGGGGACAGGCATCTGGAAACACCATATATTTT. This sequence encodes CASSPVRGQASGNTIYF.

Worth noting for this clone: Only one base separates this from a far larger clonotype, so it likely reflects a read error. This rearrangement joins TRBV29-1 to TRBJ1-2; D gene unclear. The germline gives CDR1 SQVTM, CDR2 ANQGSEA. The CDR3 has 13 residues. DNA for the CDR3: TGCAGCTTTGAAGATAGCTCCGTCTATGGCTACACCTTC. Its translation: CSFEDSSVYGYTF.

With respect to this clone: A single base is all that separates this from a far larger clone, so a read error is likely. The identical CDR3 is also encoded by other nucleotide sequences in the sample. The J gene is TRBJ1-5, the V gene TRBV6-6; D not certain. Germline CDR1 MNHNY, CDR2 SVGAGI (reference sequence). Between the trimmed V and J ends, which lost 4 bases and 0 bases, there was a span of 10 bases. This CDR3 comprises 15 residues. The CDR3 loop is CASSLGANSNQPQHF. The DNA of the CDR3 is TGTGCCAGCAGTTTAGGCGCTAATAGCAATCAGCCCCAGCATTTT.

The chain joins TRBV11-2 to TRBJ1-3; D unresolved. The V gene's germline CDR1 is SGHAT and CDR2 FQNNGV. The CDR3 consists of 17 residues. V gave up 0 bases and J gave up 5 bases, with 17 bases separating them. The CDR3 DNA is TGTGCCAGCAGCTTAGAAGGACCCTTTGCCCTAAGAAACACCATATATTTT. This encodes CASSLEGPFALRNTIYF.

This clone was counted ten times or more. The chain is built from TRBV27 and TRBJ1-5; D might be TRBD1 (6 bases). The CDR3 runs to 15 residues. CDR1 and CDR2 (germline): MNHEY, SMNVEV (reference sequence). The V end lost 3 bases, the J end lost 7 bases, and 16 bases lay between the germline ends. The CDR3 nucleotides read TGTGCCAGCAGTTTTTCCTCGACAGGAAGGCAGCCCCAGCATTTT. Translation: CASSFSSTGRQPQHF.

V is TRBV28 and J is TRBJ2-4; TRBD1 aligns across 9 bases. Losses at the gene ends were 11 bases for V and 0 bases for J; bases not matched to a gene: 5. Germline V gene data show CDR1 as MDHEN and CDR2 as SYDVKM. The CDR3 runs to 14 residues. CDR3 region: CASATGGAKNIQYF. CDR3 sequence (DNA): TGTGCCTCCGCGACAGGGGGAGCCAAAAACATTCAGTACTTC.